The 25 T cell receptor beta chains below all came from one sample that was sequenced in a study of regulatory T cells in long-lasting Graves disease. Time point noted: newly diagnosed GD, antithyroid drugs for less than 3 months. Making the TCR library involved RNA that had been extracted from PBMCs. Relying on iRepertoire HTBI primers and Arm-PCR of CDR3 regions, the team built TCR beta libraries. TCRdb independently ran MiXCR on the multiplex PCR reads; one entry per CDR3 protein. The table shows 300,000 to 400,000 distinct CDR3 sequences, with around 15% occurring only once. This sample also belongs to another study, concerning T cells in Graves' hyperthyroidism and ophthalmopathy.

Specimen: peripheral blood mononuclear cells (PBMCs), collected at new diagnosis, from a patient treated with antithyroid drugs. Receptor source: a middle-aged man with Graves disease.

Ten or more counts support this clonotype. The chain recombines TRBV5-1 with TRBJ2-3; TRBD2 matches at 9 bases. Germline values: CDR1 SGHRS, CDR2 YFSETQ. Trimming removed 0 bases from V and 6 bases from J; junction bases left unmatched: 8. The CDR3 has 16 amino acids. For the CDR3, the DNA is TGCGCCAGCAGCTTGGAAGGCGGGGGGGTGCCCGATACGCAGTATTTT. Translating it yields CASSLEGGGVPDTQYF.

This clonotype was counted ten times or more. The chain couples TRBV5-1 to TRBJ1-1; 8 bases fit TRBD1. The CDR3 has 16 residues. The junction had 9 bases not matched to a gene; V was cut back by 1 base and J by 4 bases. From germline, CDR1 is SGHRS and CDR2 YFSETQ. This chain's CDR3 is CASSLIWSGGGTEAFF. CDR3 coding DNA: TGCGCCAGCAGCTTGATTTGGTCAGGGGGCGGCACTGAAGCTTTCTTT.

This chain joins TRBV11-2 and TRBJ2-5; 9 bases line up with TRBD1. The junction had 9 bases not matched to a gene; V was cut back by 5 bases and J by 5 bases. Germline-derived CDR1 and CDR2 are SGHAT and FQNNGV. The CDR3 sequence is 15 residues long. The CDR3 protein is CASSNWDRVAETQYF. In DNA form, the CDR3 reads TGTGCCAGCAGCAATTGGGACAGGGTGGCGGAGACCCAGTACTTC. Looking up the rest from reference TRBV11-2 and TRBJ2-5 gives the full variable domain: EAGVAQSPRYKIIEKRQSVAFWCNPISGHATLYWYQQILGQGPKLLIQFQNNGVVDDSQLPKDRFSAERLKGVDSTLKIQPAKLEDSAVYLCASSNWDRVAETQYFGPGTRLLVL.

This clonotype was picked up many times. At one end, the junction sequence differs from germline, possibly due to a read error. CDR3 sequence (DNA): TGCAATGCTAGAAACAGGGAGATGATGGAGACCCAGTACTTC. This encodes CNARNREMMETQYF. The chain employs TRBV20-1 and TRBJ2-5, with D possibly matching TRBD1 (6 bases). The CDR3 is 14 amino acids. Germline lookup yields CDR1 DFQATT and CDR2 SNEGSKA (reference sequence).

This clonotype was observed a few times. A junction end diverges from the germline sequence, so it may reflect a read error. The chain has TRBV6-1 and TRBJ2-5, with no clear D. CDR3 length: 12 residues. CDR1 MNHNS and CDR2 SASEGT come from the germline V gene. Written as DNA, the CDR3 is TGTGCCAGCCGTACGGATCAAGAGGCCCAGTACTTC. It yields the protein CASRTDQEAQYF.

This clonotype was recorded only once. V gene TRBV3-1 combines with J gene TRBJ2-1; D is tentatively TRBD1 or TRBD2 (5 bases each). The germline V gene has CDR1 LGHDT and CDR2 YNNKEL (reference sequence). The CDR3 loop spans 14 amino acids. V was pared by 3 bases and J by 9 bases, with 15 bases between. CDR3 residues: CASSQRFEGREQFF. The CDR3 coding sequence is TGTGCCAGCAGCCAGAGGTTTGAGGGGCGTGAGCAGTTCTTC.

In regard to this clonotype: Since a much larger clone is just one base distant, this may be a read error. The CDR3 is CASSPNAGGRGTQYF. The CDR3 DNA reads as TGTGCCAGCAGTCCCAACGCAGGGGGCAGGGGGACCCAGTACTTC. The chain is built from TRBV6-2 or TRBV6-3 and TRBJ2-5; 8 bases are a match to TRBD1. The CDR3 spans 15 residues. J was trimmed by 7 bases and V by 5 bases; bases with no gene match: 12. Looked up from germline, CDR1 is MNHEY and CDR2 is SVGEGT.

This clonotype was picked up many times. This chain joins TRBV2 and TRBJ1-6; 7 positions agree with TRBD1. There are 14 residues in the CDR3. Germline CDR1 is SNHLY and CDR2 is FYNNEI. The ends lost 7 bases at V and 8 bases at J; junction bases unmatched: 8. The CDR3 DNA is TGTGCCAGCACTAGACAGGGTACCCATTCACCCCTCCACTTT. Amino acid sequence: CASTRQGTHSPLHF.

This clonotype was counted at least ten times. The chain has TRBV2 and TRBJ1-1, with 8 positions matching TRBD1. CDR3 length: 15 amino acids. Unmatched junction bases numbered 6, after V lost 5 bases and J lost 1 base. CDR1 and CDR2 from the germline V gene are SNHLY and FYNNEI. CDR3 protein: CASSQQGVKNTEAFF. Written as DNA, the CDR3 is TGTGCCAGCAGTCAACAGGGGGTTAAGAACACTGAAGCTTTCTTT.

Many counts were recorded for this clonotype. This chain links TRBV18 with TRBJ1-5; D perhaps matches TRBD1 (6 bases). Trimming took off 3 bases at V and 7 bases at J, with 10 bases between the two ends. From germline, CDR1 is KGHSH and CDR2 LQKENI. CDR3 length equals 13 residues. The CDR3 DNA is TGTGCCAGCTCACCCACAGGGTGGCAGCCCCAGCATTTT. This codes for CASSPTGWQPQHF.

On this clonotype itself: With only one base between it and a far larger clone, this is likely a read error. The chain uses TRBV6-2 or TRBV6-3 and TRBJ2-7; possible D gene TRBD2, 6 bases. This CDR3 region has 15 residues. Germline values: CDR1 MNHEY, CDR2 SVGEGT. The V end was cut by 6 bases, the J end by 7 bases, with 22 bases between. The CDR3 protein is CASRVLAAGNNEQYF. CDR3 nucleotides: TGTGCCAGCAGAGTTCTAGCTGCGGGGAACAATGAGCAGTACTTC.

This clonotype was observed at least ten times. The chain has TRBV12-3 or TRBV12-4 and TRBJ1-5, with D hard to call. The V gene lost 6 bases and the J gene lost 1 base, with 10 bases spanning the gap. The CDR3 has 14 amino acids. The CDR3 nucleotides are TGTGCCAGCAGCGGGGTGGGGAGCAATCAGCCCCAGCATTTT. Translation gives CASSGVGSNQPQHF.

This clonotype was picked up many times. Sequence at one end of the junction differs from germline and may be a read error. The genes are TRBV5-1 and TRBJ2-3; 11 bases match TRBD2. The CDR3 contains 16 residues. Germline V gene sequence: CDR1 SGHRS, CDR2 YFSETQ. The CDR3 sequence: CASSLVASGGTDTQYF. The CDR3 bases are TGTGCCAGCAGCTTGGTTGCTAGCGGGGGGACAGATACGCAGTATTTT.

In its sample, this clonotype was seen many times. The chain employs TRBV12-3 or TRBV12-4 and TRBJ1-2; D might be TRBD1 (5 bases). The CDR3 contains 15 residues. Trimming shortened V by 5 bases and J by 7 bases, and 20 bases separated the two germline ends. As DNA, the CDR3 is TGTGCCAGCAGTCCCCTCCTGGGAGGGGCAGGTGGCTACACCTTC. This gives the protein CASSPLLGGAGGYTF.

The sample holds many counts of this clonotype. This chain connects TRBV11-3 to TRBJ1-3, with 8 bases aligning to TRBD1. Trimming removed 4 bases from V and 0 bases from J; junction bases left unmatched: 5. The V gene's germline CDR1 is SGHNT and CDR2 YENEEA. The CDR3 is 16 residues long. CDR3 sequence reads: CASSSGQGGSGNTIYF. Written as DNA, the CDR3 is TGTGCCAGCAGCTCCGGACAGGGAGGCTCTGGAAACACCATATATTTT.

At least ten counts were recorded for this clonotype. V gene TRBV6-2 or TRBV6-3 combines with J gene TRBJ2-1; D is ambiguous. V lost 5 bases to trimming and J lost 4 bases, with 15 bases between them. Germline CDR1 is MNHEY and CDR2 is SVGEGT. The CDR3 has 15 residues. CDR3: CASSDFRTRYNEQFF. In nucleotides, the CDR3 is TGTGCCAGCAGTGATTTTAGAACGAGGTACAATGAGCAGTTCTTC.

Concerning this clonotype itself: A much bigger clone sits one base away, suggesting this may be a read error. This rearrangement joins TRBV11-2 to TRBJ1-2, with 9 bases fitting TRBD1. The CDR3 runs to 15 residues. With 3 bases clipped from V and 5 bases from J, the junction kept 7 bases outside the gene matches. Germline assignment: CDR1 SGHAT and CDR2 FQNNGV. CDR3 residues: CASSLLMGQGYGYTF. The DNA of the CDR3 is TGTGCCAGCAGCTTGCTTATGGGACAGGGATATGGCTACACCTTC.

This clonotype was observed once. A much larger clonotype is one base distant, so this may be a read error. This chain links TRBV7-2 with TRBJ2-5; D is unresolved. Germline CDR1 and CDR2: SGHTA and FQGNSA. CDR3 length: 14 amino acids. For the CDR3, the DNA is TGTGCCAGCAGCCGTCCGCCCGGGCAAGAGAGCCAGTACTTC. It specifies CASSRPPGQESQYF.

This clonotype has at least ten counts. The chain joins TRBV20-1 to TRBJ2-3; D is undetermined. V shed 0 bases and J shed 6 bases, with 10 bases lying between them. The CDR3 totals 13 residues. Germline CDR1 is DFQATT and CDR2 is SNEGSKA (reference sequence). The CDR3 sequence: CSAREAESDTQYF. The CDR3, as DNA: TGCAGTGCTAGAGAGGCCGAAAGCGATACGCAGTATTTT.

This clonotype was detected a few times. This chain uses TRBV9 with TRBJ1-6; D call uncertain. This CDR3 is built from 14 residues. Germline assignment: CDR1 SGDLS and CDR2 YYNGEE. The ends were cut back, 0 bases at V and 9 bases at J, with 10 bases in the middle. CDR3: CASSVGGWGSPLHF. The DNA of the CDR3 is TGTGCCAGCAGCGTAGGTGGCTGGGGTTCACCCCTCCACTTT.

This clonotype occurred many times. Here the CDR3 reads CASSLGRLGELFF. The DNA of the CDR3 is TGTGCCAGCAGTTTAGGCCGTCTGGGGGAACTGTTTTTT. This rearrangement joins TRBV12-3 or TRBV12-4 to TRBJ1-4; D perhaps matches TRBD1 (5 bases). This CDR3 has 13 residues. The germline V and J ends were trimmed by 1 base and 12 bases, with 12 bases remaining between them.

This clonotype was seen at least ten times. The rearrangement uses TRBV2 and TRBJ2-5; TRBD1 might be the D (6 bases). Trimming cost V 5 bases and J 5 bases, with 12 bases left between them. This CDR3 is built from 13 residues. From germline, CDR1 is SNHLY and CDR2 FYNNEI. CDR3 bases: TGTGCCAGCAGTTCTAGGGGGAGCGAGACCCAGTACTTC. It codes for CASSSRGSETQYF.

This clonotype has a count of ten or more. The V gene is TRBV12-3 or TRBV12-4, the J gene TRBJ2-7; TRBD1 matches 8 bases. The CDR3 spans 15 residues. The junction had 12 bases not matched to a gene; V was cut back by 6 bases and J by 5 bases. The CDR3 DNA sequence: TGTGCCAGCAGCCGGCGGACAGGGAATAGGGACGAGCAGTACTTC. It is translated as CASSRRTGNRDEQYF.

This clonotype was seen many times. The J gene is TRBJ2-5, the V gene TRBV10-3; possibly TRBD2 for D (5 bases). From germline, CDR1 is ENHRY and CDR2 SYGVKD. The V and J ends lost 4 bases and 4 bases respectively, with 7 bases between them. This CDR3 has 12 amino acids. The CDR3 nucleotides read TGTGCCATCAGTGGGGAGACAGAGACCCAGTACTTC. Translating it yields CAISGETETQYF.

A word on this clonotype: A far larger clone is just one base off, so this is likely a read error. The chain couples TRBV6-2 or TRBV6-3 to TRBJ2-5; 11 nucleotides line up with TRBD2. The germline V gene encodes CDR1 MNHEY and CDR2 SVGEGT. CDR3 length: 17 residues. V was pared by 4 bases and J by 5 bases, with 12 bases of the junction left unmatched. The CDR3 nucleotides read TGTGCCAGCAGTTCACTCTTGACTAGCGGGGTGTATGAGACCCAGTACTTC. Amino acid sequence: CASSSLLTSGVYETQYF.